These T cell receptor beta chains were read from a single sample in a study of CD8+CD57+ T cells in acquired aplastic anemia. TCRdb independently ran MiXCR on the reads; one entry per CDR3 protein. The table has a few hundred thousand distinct CDR3 sequences, 34% seen once; the top ten hold 1.1%. Sequencing was performed on sorted CD4+, CD8+, or CD8+CD57+ T cells (not recorded which) from PBMCs. The receptor source for this set is a human donor in good health, serving as a control. CDR3s include the opening cysteine and the closing phenylalanine or tryptophan. The order of the fields is J gene, V gene, D gene, clone size, CDR3 DNA, CDR3 protein. D genes are given only for firm matches. Only some rows state a clone size, as once, few, many or a class for expanded clones.

TRBJ1-3	TRBV9	-	-	TGTGCCAGCAGCGGTAGTGGCCGGACCGATGGAAACACCTTATATTTT	CASSGSGRTDGNTLYF
TRBJ1-2	TRBV19	-	-	TGTGCCAGTAGTATTGGGAACCGTCCTAACTATGGCTACACCTTC	CASSIGNRPNYGYTF
TRBJ2-3	TRBV5-4	-	-	TGTGCCAGCAGCGTGACCCCACGGCTAGCCGTAAGCACAGATACGCAGTATTTT	CASSVTPRLAVSTDTQYF
TRBJ1-1	TRBV18	TRBD1	-	TGTGCCAGCTCGTACAGGGGGCAGGCTGAAGCTTTCTTT	CASSYRGQAEAFF
TRBJ2-1	TRBV11-1	TRBD2	few	TGTGCCAGCCGAATGGGGTCCGGGACTACCTCCTACAATGAGCAGTTCTTC	CASRMGSGTTSYNEQFF
TRBJ2-7	TRBV27	TRBD2	-	TGTGCCAGCACGGGTAGTAGCGGGGGAAGGTTGTGGAGCTTC	CASTGSSGGRLWSF
TRBJ1-6	TRBV20-1	TRBD1	-	TGCAGTGCTAGCCAGGGGGCGGTGGGATCACCCCTCCACTTT	CSASQGAVGSPLHF
TRBJ2-6	TRBV10-3	-	few	TGTGCCAGCAGTTTTTGGAGGGGGCCGGATCCTGGGGCCAACGTCCTGACTTTC	CASSFWRGPDPGANVLTF
TRBJ2-7	TRBV28	TRBD2	few	TGTGCCAGCATCGCCAGCGGGGGGTCGTCCTACGAGCAGTACTTC	CASIASGGSSYEQYF
TRBJ2-3	TRBV3-1	-	-	TGTGCCAGCAGCCAAGGGATCGAGTTCGGTCAGGATACGCAGTATTTT	CASSQGIEFGQDTQYF
TRBJ2-5	TRBV19	-	once	TGTGCCAGACCGGACCAAGAGACCCAGTACTTC	CARPDQETQYF
TRBJ2-7	TRBV20-1	-	-	TGCAGTGCTAGAGGGGGACGGACGTCGTCCTACGAGCAGTACTTC	CSARGGRTSSYEQYF
TRBJ1-6	TRBV20-1	-	many	TGCAGTGCTAGAGATCACCCAGGGGAGGACAATTCACCCCTCCACTTT	CSARDHPGEDNSPLHF
TRBJ2-4	TRBV6-1	-	-	TGTGCCAGCAGTGATCTGGGGACAACTCAAAACATTCAGTACTTC	CASSDLGTTQNIQYF
TRBJ2-2	TRBV14	-	many	TGTGCCAGCAGCCGACAGATGAACACCGGGGAGCTGTTTTTT	CASSRQMNTGELFF
TRBJ2-7	TRBV6-5	-	many	TGTGCCAGCAGTTACTCTCTCATGGGCTCCTACGAGCAGTACTTC	CASSYSLMGSYEQYF
TRBJ1-1	TRBV6-5	-	-	TGTGCCAGCAGTTACCTAGGGGGGACTGAAGCTTTCTTT	CASSYLGGTEAFF
TRBJ1-1	TRBV10-3	-	-	TGTGCCAGCACTGCCGGCAGGGAAGCTTTCTTT	CASTAGREAFF
TRBJ2-2	TRBV25-1	-	many	TGTGCCAGCAGTGACATAAGGGTGAACACCGGGGAGCTGTTTTTT	CASSDIRVNTGELFF
TRBJ1-5	TRBV5-1	-	-	TGCGCCAGCAGCTTGGAAGGGACTCAGCCCCAGCATTTT	CASSLEGTQPQHF
TRBJ2-1	TRBV5-1	TRBD1	-	TGCGCCAGCAGAATTATGGGGGGACAGGGGAGCGATGAGCAGTTCTTC	CASRIMGGQGSDEQFF
TRBJ2-3	TRBV28	TRBD2	-	TGTGCCAGCAGTTTATACCTGGGACTAGCGGGAGGGCCTGCCACGGATACGCAGTATTTT	CASSLYLGLAGGPATDTQYF